This T cell receptor (beta chain) was profiled in a study of cytomegalovirus exposure and HLA in healthy donors. Overall study findings and caveats: Researchers counted around 180 TCR beta chains as cytomegalovirus-associated. Of the V segments, some could not be distinguished, including TRBV6-2 and TRBV6-3, and were excluded. High specificity and sensitivity for cytomegalovirus status were reported for the classifier.

Trimming cost V 2 bases and J 0 bases, with 5 bases left between them. Germline lookup yields CDR1 MNHEY and CDR2 SVGAGI. The CDR3 has 14 amino acids. Primers for the PCR totalled 60 Vbeta and 13 Jbeta. The repertoire was sequenced with immunoSEQ multiplex PCR; TCRdb's copy has only in-frame clones and lacks some. The sample table sets out some 46,000 clones. As for this clone: Its antigen is currently unknown.

This receptor was obtained from a woman aged 25-40 years in good health and CMV-seronegative. The gene calls are TRBV6-5 and TRBJ2-1; D perhaps matches TRBD1 (5 bases). The sequencing sample was made of PBMCs. The CDR3, as DNA: TGTGCCAGCAGTTACAGGGGCTCCTACAATGAGCAGTTCTTC. Protein: CASSYRGSYNEQFF.